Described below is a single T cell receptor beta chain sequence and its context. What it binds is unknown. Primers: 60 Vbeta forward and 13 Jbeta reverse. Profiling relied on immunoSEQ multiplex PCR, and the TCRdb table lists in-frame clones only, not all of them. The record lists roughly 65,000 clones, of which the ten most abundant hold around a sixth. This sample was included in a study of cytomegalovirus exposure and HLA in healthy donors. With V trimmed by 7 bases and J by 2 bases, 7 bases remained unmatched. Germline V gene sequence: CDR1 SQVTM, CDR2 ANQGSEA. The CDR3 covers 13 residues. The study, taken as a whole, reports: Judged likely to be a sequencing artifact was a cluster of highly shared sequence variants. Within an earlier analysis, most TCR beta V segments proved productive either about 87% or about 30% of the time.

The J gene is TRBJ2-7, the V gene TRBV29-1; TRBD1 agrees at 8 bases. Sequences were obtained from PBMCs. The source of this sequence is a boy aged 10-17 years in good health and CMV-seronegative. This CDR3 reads CSGTGTGTYEQYF. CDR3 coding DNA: TGCAGCGGTACCGGGACAGGAACCTACGAGCAGTACTTC.